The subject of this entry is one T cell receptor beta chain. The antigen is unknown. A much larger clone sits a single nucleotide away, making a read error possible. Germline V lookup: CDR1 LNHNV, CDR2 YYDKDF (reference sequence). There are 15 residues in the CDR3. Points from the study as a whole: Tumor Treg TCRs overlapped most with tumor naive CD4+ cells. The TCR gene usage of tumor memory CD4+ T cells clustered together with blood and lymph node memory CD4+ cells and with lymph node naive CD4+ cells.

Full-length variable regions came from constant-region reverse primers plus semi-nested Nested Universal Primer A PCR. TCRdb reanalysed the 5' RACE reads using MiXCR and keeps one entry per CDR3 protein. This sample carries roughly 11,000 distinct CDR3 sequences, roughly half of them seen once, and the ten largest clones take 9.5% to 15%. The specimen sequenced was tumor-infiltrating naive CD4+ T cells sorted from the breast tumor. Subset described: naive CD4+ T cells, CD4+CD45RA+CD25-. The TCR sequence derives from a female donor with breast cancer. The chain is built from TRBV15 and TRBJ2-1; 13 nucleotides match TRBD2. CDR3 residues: CASSWGLAGYNEQFF. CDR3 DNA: TGTGCCTCCAGCTGGGGACTAGCGGGGTACAATGAGCAGTTCTTC.